The clone carrying this T cell receptor beta chain is deemed medium-sized (0.01 to 0.1%). From the reads, TCRdb called clonotypes with MiXCR, one entry per CDR3 protein. The profile shows about 9,200 distinct CDR3 sequences, 26% of them singletons. The data are from a study of liver allograft versus peripheral blood T cells. Study-level background: Intrahepatic T cell receptor repertoires from transplanted livers were compared against repertoires in recipients' peripheral blood.

This CDR3 region has 15 residues. In germline, CDR1 is MNHNS, CDR2 SASEGT. V was pared by 2 bases and J by 7 bases, with 4 bases of the junction left unmatched. The chain recombines TRBV6-1 with TRBJ2-1; 11 bases are a match to TRBD1. This TCR was recovered from a human patient who had a liver transplant. Among the T cells, some may be from the graft donor. The CDR3 DNA reads as TGTGCCAGCAGTGAAACGGACAGGGGGCGGAATGAGCAGTTCTTC. Protein: CASSETDRGRNEQFF.